The 21 T cell receptor beta chains below all came from one sample that was sequenced in a study of T cells expressing NK-cell markers. Following a re-call of the 5' RACE reads, TCRdb has one entry per CDR3 protein and lacks DNA. The sample totals about 450,000 distinct CDR3 sequences; its top ten clones hold roughly 7.2%. The sequenced sample was blood T cells: a sorted CD56 or NKG2C T cell subset, CD4+ or CD8+ T cells, or bulk PBMC T cells (not recorded which). The receptor source for this set is a woman aged 18-70 years in good health.

The genes are TRBV20-1 and TRBJ2-7; TCRdb's assignment of TRBD2 cannot be checked, as there is no DNA. The germline V gene encodes CDR1 DFQATT and CDR2 SNEGSKA (reference sequence). CDR3 length: 13 amino acids. CDR3 residues: CSARTSGRYEQYF.

The V and J genes are TRBV20-1 and TRBJ2-7. Per the germline V gene, CDR1 is DFQATT and CDR2 is SNEGSKA (reference sequence). This CDR3 comprises 14 residues. This chain's CDR3 is CSAREEGFGWEQYF.

This chain joins TRBV7-8 and TRBJ2-1; TCRdb's assignment of TRBD1 cannot be checked, as there is no DNA. Germline V gene lookup returns CDR1 SGHVS and CDR2 FQNEAQ. The CDR3 runs to 14 residues. This chain's CDR3 is CASSLGNTLGEQFF.

The chain couples TRBV5-1 to TRBJ2-3; TCRdb selects TRBD2, and the lack of DNA leaves this call unchecked. Germline CDR1 and CDR2: SGHRS and YFSETQ. The CDR3 is made up of 15 amino acids. CDR3 amino acids: CASSSLARGGDTQYF. Full variable domain (remainder filled in from reference TRBV5-1 and TRBJ2-3): KAGVTQTPRYLIKTRGQQVTLSCSPISGHRSVSWYQQTPGQGLQFLFEYFSETQRNKGNFPGRFSGRQFSNSRSEMNVSTLELGDSALYLCASSSLARGGDTQYFGPGTRLTVL.

The CDR3 spells CSARTGSSGYTF. The genes are TRBV20-1 and TRBJ1-2; the TCRdb D gene call, TRBD1, has no DNA to confirm it. CDR3 length: 12 residues. Germline V gene data show CDR1 as DFQATT and CDR2 as SNEGSKA (reference sequence).

The gene calls are TRBV5-1 and TRBJ1-1; TCRdb gives TRBD1 as the D gene, but with no DNA this cannot be confirmed. This CDR3 is 14 amino acids long. CDR1 SGHRS and CDR2 YFSETQ come from the germline V gene. The chain's CDR3 is CASSLWQGEAEAFF. The whole variable domain, remainder taken from reference TRBV5-1 and TRBJ1-1, is KAGVTQTPRYLIKTRGQQVTLSCSPISGHRSVSWYQQTPGQGLQFLFEYFSETQRNKGNFPGRFSGRQFSNSRSEMNVSTLELGDSALYLCASSLWQGEAEAFFGQGTRLTVV.

This rearrangement joins TRBV12-3 or TRBV12-4 to TRBJ2-7; there is no DNA to check the TCRdb D call of TRBD2. This CDR3 has 14 residues. The CDR3 spells CASSFPSGNYEQYF.

The chain joins TRBV12-3 or TRBV12-4 to TRBJ2-5; TCRdb picks TRBD2, but there is no DNA to check that call. The CDR3 has 15 amino acids. The CDR3 region is CASSSQRGAQETQYF.

This chain links TRBV29-1 with TRBJ1-1. The CDR3 runs 13 residues. CDR1 and CDR2 from the germline V gene are SQVTM and ANQGSEA. This chain's CDR3 is CSVKLLGNTEAFF.

The chain employs TRBV3-1 and TRBJ2-5; TCRdb's D call of TRBD1 is untestable without DNA. The CDR3 spans 16 residues. Germline V lookup: CDR1 LGHDT, CDR2 YNNKEL (reference sequence). The CDR3 loop reads CASSQERQTRRETQYF.

The chain joins TRBV12-3 or TRBV12-4 to TRBJ2-1; TCRdb's assignment of TRBD2 cannot be checked, as there is no DNA. This CDR3 has 15 amino acids. CDR3: CASSATSGGAHEQFF.

The gene calls are TRBV4-3 and TRBJ2-5; TCRdb outputs TRBD1, but without DNA this stays unchecked. The germline CDR1 and CDR2 sequences are LGHNA and YSLEER. The CDR3 sequence is 17 residues long. CDR3 sequence: CASSQGPLQGAGETQYF.

The chain carries TRBV5-6 and TRBJ2-3. CDR3 length: 16 residues. CDR1 and CDR2 from the germline V gene are SGHDT and YYEEEE. CDR3: CASSFPYFSSTDTQYF. The complete variable domain, with remaining parts taken from reference TRBV5-6 and TRBJ2-3, reads DAGVTQSPTHLIKTRGQQVTLRCSPKSGHDTVSWYQQALGQGPQFIFQYYEEEERQRGNFPDRFSGHQFPNYSSELNVNALLLGDSALYLCASSFPYFSSTDTQYFGPGTRLTVL.

V usage is TRBV9 and J usage is TRBJ2-2; the D gene TCRdb calls, TRBD1, cannot be checked with no DNA. CDR1 and CDR2 from the germline V gene are SGDLS and YYNGEE. The CDR3 loop spans 15 amino acids. The CDR3 loop is CASSPTVGGTGELFF.

The chain has TRBV9 and TRBJ2-5; no DNA is available, so the TRBD1 call from TCRdb remains unchecked. CDR3 length: 15 residues. Germline V CDR1 and CDR2: SGDLS, YYNGEE. CDR3 residues: CASSVEGGALETQYF.

V usage is TRBV7-3 and J usage is TRBJ2-2. The CDR3 contains 14 residues. Per the germline V gene, CDR1 is SGHTA and CDR2 is FQGTGA. CDR3 protein: CASSFHRNTGELFF.

This chain connects TRBV19 to TRBJ1-1. This CDR3 has 15 amino acids. Germline V CDR1 and CDR2: LNHDA, SQIVND (reference sequence). CDR3 sequence: CASSSSRFMNTEAFF.

The chain employs TRBV19 and TRBJ2-2; the TCRdb call, TRBD1, lacks DNA for checking. The CDR3 extends over 14 amino acids. Germline V gene sequence: CDR1 LNHDA, CDR2 SQIVND (reference sequence). The chain's CDR3 is CASSTIQVAGELFF.

CDR3 residues: CASSYGDRAYDTQYF. The rearrangement uses TRBV6-5 and TRBJ2-3; TCRdb's D call, TRBD1, is unchecked because there is no DNA. Germline V lookup: CDR1 MNHEY, CDR2 SVGAGI. CDR3 length: 15 residues.

The CDR3 sequence: CASSLGGGSSPLHF. The gene calls are TRBV5-6 and TRBJ1-6; TCRdb returns TRBD1, unconfirmable since there is no DNA. This CDR3 spans 14 amino acids. The germline gives CDR1 SGHDT, CDR2 YYEEEE.

The chain uses TRBV6-1 and TRBJ2-2; TCRdb designates TRBD1, a call that cannot be tested without DNA. The CDR3 extends over 15 amino acids. In germline, CDR1 is MNHNS, CDR2 SASEGT. This chain's CDR3 is CASRGDRAYTGELFF.